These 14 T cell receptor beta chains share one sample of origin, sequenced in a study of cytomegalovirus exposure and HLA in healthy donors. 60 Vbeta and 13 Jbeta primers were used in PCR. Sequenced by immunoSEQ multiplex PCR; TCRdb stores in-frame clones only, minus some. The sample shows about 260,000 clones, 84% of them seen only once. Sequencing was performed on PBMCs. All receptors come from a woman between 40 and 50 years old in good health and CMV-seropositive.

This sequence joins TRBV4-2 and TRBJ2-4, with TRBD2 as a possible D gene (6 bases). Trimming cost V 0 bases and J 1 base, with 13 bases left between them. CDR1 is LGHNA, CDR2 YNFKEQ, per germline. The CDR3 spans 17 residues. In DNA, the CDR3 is TGTGCCAGCAGCCAAGATCGGGCGGAGGGGGCCAAAAACATTCAGTACTTC. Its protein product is CASSQDRAEGAKNIQYF.

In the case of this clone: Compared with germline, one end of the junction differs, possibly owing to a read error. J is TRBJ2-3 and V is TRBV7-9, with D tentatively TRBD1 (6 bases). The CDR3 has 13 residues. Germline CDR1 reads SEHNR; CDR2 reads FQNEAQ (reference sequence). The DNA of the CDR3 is TGTTCCAGCAGGGGTGGCATAGCGGATACGCAGTATTTT. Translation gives CSSRGGIADTQYF.

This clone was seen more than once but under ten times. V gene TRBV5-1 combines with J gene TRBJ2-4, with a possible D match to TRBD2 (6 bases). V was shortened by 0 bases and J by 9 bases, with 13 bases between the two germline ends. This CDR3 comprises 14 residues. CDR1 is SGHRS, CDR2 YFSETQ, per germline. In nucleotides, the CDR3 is TGCGCCAGCAGCTTGGACAGCGGGCAAGTCATTCAGTACTTC. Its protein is CASSLDSGQVIQYF.

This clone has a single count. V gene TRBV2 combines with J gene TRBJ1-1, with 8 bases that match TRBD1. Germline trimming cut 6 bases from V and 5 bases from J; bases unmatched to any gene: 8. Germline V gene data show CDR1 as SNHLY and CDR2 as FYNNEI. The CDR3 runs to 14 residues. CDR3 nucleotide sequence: TGTGCCAGCAGGGTGGACAGGGCGGGGACTGAAGCTTTCTTT. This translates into CASRVDRAGTEAFF.

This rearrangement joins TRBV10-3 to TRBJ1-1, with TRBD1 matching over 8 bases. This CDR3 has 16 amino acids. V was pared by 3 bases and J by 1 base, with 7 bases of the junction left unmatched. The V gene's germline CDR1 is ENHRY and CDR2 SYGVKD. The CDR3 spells CAISDPGGDWNTEAFF. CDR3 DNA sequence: TGTGCCATCAGTGATCCAGGGGGCGACTGGAACACTGAAGCTTTCTTT.

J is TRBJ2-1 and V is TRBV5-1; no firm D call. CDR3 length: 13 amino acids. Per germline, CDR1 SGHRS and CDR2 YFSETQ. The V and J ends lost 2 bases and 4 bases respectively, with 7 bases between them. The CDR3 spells CASSLDIYNEQFF. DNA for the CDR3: TGCGCCAGCAGCTTAGACATATACAATGAGCAGTTCTTC.

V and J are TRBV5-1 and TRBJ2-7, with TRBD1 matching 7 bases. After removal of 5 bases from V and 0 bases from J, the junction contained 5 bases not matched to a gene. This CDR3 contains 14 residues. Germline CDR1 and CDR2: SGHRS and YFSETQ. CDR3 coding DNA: TGCGCCAGCAGTATGGGGACAGCCTCCTACGAGCAGTACTTC. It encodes CASSMGTASYEQYF.

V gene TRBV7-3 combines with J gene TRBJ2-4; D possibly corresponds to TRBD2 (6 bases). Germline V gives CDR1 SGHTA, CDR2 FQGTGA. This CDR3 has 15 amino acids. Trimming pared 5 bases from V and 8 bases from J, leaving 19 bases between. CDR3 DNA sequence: TGTGCCAGCAGCGTCTTCGGGGGAGAAGGGTACATTCAGTACTTC. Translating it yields CASSVFGGEGYIQYF.

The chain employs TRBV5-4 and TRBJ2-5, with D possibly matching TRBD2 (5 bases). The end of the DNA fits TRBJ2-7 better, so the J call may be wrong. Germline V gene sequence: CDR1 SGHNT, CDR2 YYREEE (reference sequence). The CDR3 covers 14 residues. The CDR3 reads CASSSVNRDYEQYF. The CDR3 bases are TGTGCCAGCAGCTCCGTTAACCGGGACTACGAGCAGTACTTC.

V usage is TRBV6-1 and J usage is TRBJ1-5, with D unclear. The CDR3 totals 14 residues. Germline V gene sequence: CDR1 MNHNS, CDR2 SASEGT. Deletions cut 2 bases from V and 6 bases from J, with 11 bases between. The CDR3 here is CASSETSAGQPQHF. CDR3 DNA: TGTGCCAGCAGTGAAACGTCAGCGGGTCAGCCCCAGCATTTT.

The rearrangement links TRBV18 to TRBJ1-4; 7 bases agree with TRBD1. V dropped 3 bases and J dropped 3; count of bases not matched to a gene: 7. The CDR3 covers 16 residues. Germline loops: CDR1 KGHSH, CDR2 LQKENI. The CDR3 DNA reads TGTGCCAGCTCACCCAGACAGGGTTTCGCTAATGAAAAACTGTTTTTT. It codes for CASSPRQGFANEKLFF.

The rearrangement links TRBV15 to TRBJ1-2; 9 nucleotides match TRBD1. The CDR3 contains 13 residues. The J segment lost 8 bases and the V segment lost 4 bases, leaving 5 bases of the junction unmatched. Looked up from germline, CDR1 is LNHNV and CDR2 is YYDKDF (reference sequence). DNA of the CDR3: TGTGCCACCAGCATACGACAGGGGGGCGGCTACACCTTC. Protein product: CATSIRQGGGYTF. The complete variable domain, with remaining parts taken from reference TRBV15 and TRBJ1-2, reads DAMVIQNPRYQVTQFGKPVTLSCSQTLNHNVMYWYQQKSSQAPKLLFHYYDKDFNNEADTPDNFQSRRPNTSFCFLDIRSPGLGDTAMYLCATSIRQGGGYTFGSGTRLTVV.

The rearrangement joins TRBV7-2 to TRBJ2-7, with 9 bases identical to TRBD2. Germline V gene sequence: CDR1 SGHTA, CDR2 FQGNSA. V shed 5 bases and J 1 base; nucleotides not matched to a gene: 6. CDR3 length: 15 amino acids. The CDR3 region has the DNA TGTGCCAGCAGCACGAGCGGGGGGTGGTCCTACGAGCAGTACTTC. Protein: CASSTSGGWSYEQYF. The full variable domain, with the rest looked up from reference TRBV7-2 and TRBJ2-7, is GAGVSQSPSNKVTEKGKDVELRCDPISGHTALYWYRQSLGQGLEFLIYFQGNSAPDKSGLPSDRFSAERTGGSVSTLTIQRTQQEDSAVYLCASSTSGGWSYEQYFGPGTRLTVT.

CDR3 DNA: TGTGCCAGCAGCCCCAGAATGAACACCGGGGAGCTGTTTTTT. Its translation is CASSPRMNTGELFF. The chain couples TRBV5-6 to TRBJ2-2; the D is unclear. Trimming cost V 4 bases and J 1 base, with 8 bases left between them. The CDR3 loop spans 14 amino acids. Germline V gene sequence: CDR1 SGHDT, CDR2 YYEEEE. Together with reference TRBV5-6 and TRBJ2-2, the CDR3 gives the full variable domain: DAGVTQSPTHLIKTRGQQVTLRCSPKSGHDTVSWYQQALGQGPQFIFQYYEEEERQRGNFPDRFSGHQFPNYSSELNVNALLLGDSALYLCASSPRMNTGELFFGEGSRLTVL.